This TCR beta chain was identified during a study of Ad26.COV2.S vaccination and SARS-CoV-2 variants. Treatment described: roughly 18 received Ad26.COV2.S at low or high dose, single or two shots; five or six received placebo; per-sample allocation not given. Specimen acquisition occurred on day 63 following the initial vaccine or placebo injection. Study results and limitations: Ad26.COV2.S recipients had broader spike-specific TCRs (P = 0.0014). From the TCR breadth and depth analyses, total T cell responses may have been underestimated.

Comment on this clone: The antigen remains undetermined.

This CDR3 has 14 amino acids. Germline assignment: CDR1 MDHEN and CDR2 SYDVKM. V was clipped by 6 bases and J by 2 bases; unmatched bases: 6. The assay was immunoSEQ multiplex PCR, and TCRdb's table has in-frame clones only and misses some. This repertoire shows under 300,000 clones, approximately 90% found once; its top ten account for 2.9%. This receptor was taken from a person between 18 and 59 years old who received the Ad26.COV2.S COVID-19 vaccine or a placebo. The chain carries TRBV28 and TRBJ2-7; 8 bases map to TRBD1. This specimen consisted of peripheral blood, obtained in a trial of Ad26.COV2.S vaccine versus placebo. The CDR3 DNA is TGTGCCAGCAGATCCGGGACAGGACCCTACGAGCAGTACGTC. As protein: CASRSGTGPYEQYV.